These 8 T cell receptor beta chains were all obtained from the same sample, sequenced in a study of shared T cell receptors in the human thymus. Using immunoSEQ multiplex PCR, the repertoire was profiled, and TCRdb retains in-frame clones only, with some absent. In the table there are hundreds of thousands of clones, 70% to 90% of which are singletons. These records were also assigned to another study, of human thymus T cells.

Sequencing input: thymocytes. The receptors stem from a boy under two years old with a congenital heart defect.

This chain connects TRBV4-3 to TRBJ2-5; TRBD1 agrees at 8 bases. Losses at the gene ends were 0 bases for V and 3 bases for J; bases not matched to a gene: 6. The CDR3 has 16 residues. Germline V gene lookup returns CDR1 LGHNA and CDR2 YSLEER. The CDR3 DNA reads TGCGCCAGCAGCCAAGACCGGGACAGGTCTGAAGAGACCCAGTACTTC. Translated: CASSQDRDRSEETQYF.

The J gene is TRBJ1-2, the V gene TRBV19; TRBD1 matches at 7 bases. The trim removed 7 bases at V and 4 bases at J, leaving 33 bases unmatched. CDR1 is LNHDA and CDR2 is SQIVND in the germline V gene (reference sequence). The CDR3 length is 22 residues. CDR3 loop: CASTYTTDKEDLPTPGGYGYTF. CDR3 sequence (DNA): TGTGCCAGTACTTATACAACGGACAAAGAGGACCTACCCACCCCAGGGGGCTATGGCTACACCTTC.

The chain carries TRBV28 and TRBJ1-5; tentative D call: TRBD1 (6 bases). The CDR3 consists of 15 residues. V dropped 3 bases and J dropped 0 bases, with 9 bases sitting between them. The germline CDR1 and CDR2 sequences are MDHEN and SYDVKM. The CDR3 DNA is TGTGCCAGCAGTTTGGACAGATTTAGCAATCAGCCCCAGCATTTT. Protein sequence: CASSLDRFSNQPQHF.

The gene calls are TRBV27 and TRBJ2-5, with D possibly being TRBD2 (6 bases). This CDR3 region has 11 residues. The V gene's germline CDR1 is MNHEY and CDR2 SMNVEV (reference sequence). V was pared by 7 bases and J by 5 bases, with 8 bases between. CDR3 in DNA: TGTGCCAGCAACGGAGGGGAGACCCAGTACTTC. Protein product: CASNGGETQYF.

V and J are TRBV7-2 and TRBJ2-7, with a weak D call TRBD1 (5 bases). This CDR3 has 13 amino acids. With 5 bases removed from V and 2 bases from J, the gap between germline ends came to 10 bases. The germline V gene encodes CDR1 SGHTA and CDR2 FQGNSA. CDR3 sequence reads: CASSLDSPYEQYF. CDR3 in DNA: TGTGCCAGCAGCCTTGACAGCCCCTACGAGCAGTACTTC.

This clone was counted once. The V call is TRBV5-1, the J call TRBJ2-3, with D unresolved. V was clipped by 0 bases and J by 8 bases, with 16 bases between them. The germline gives CDR1 SGHRS, CDR2 YFSETQ. CDR3 size: 15 residues. For the CDR3, the DNA is TGCGCCAGCAGCTTGGGCCAAACCCAAGGCGGTACGCAGTATTTT. Its protein product is CASSLGQTQGGTQYF. Supplemented by reference TRBV5-1 and TRBJ2-3, the full variable domain reads KAGVTQTPRYLIKTRGQQVTLSCSPISGHRSVSWYQQTPGQGLQFLFEYFSETQRNKGNFPGRFSGRQFSNSRSEMNVSTLELGDSALYLCASSLGQTQGGTQYFGPGTRLTVL.

The chain carries TRBV27 and TRBJ2-6, with a weak D call TRBD1 (6 bases). Germline lookup yields CDR1 MNHEY and CDR2 SMNVEV (reference sequence). There are 19 residues in the CDR3. Trimming removed 5 bases at V and 0 bases at J, with 20 bases between. The chain's CDR3 is CASSGGQSRLSSGANVLTF. As DNA, the CDR3 is TGTGCCAGCAGTGGGGGACAATCGAGATTAAGCTCTGGGGCCAACGTCCTGACTTTC.

The chain couples TRBV6-4 to TRBJ2-7; the match to TRBD2 covers 9 bases. The CDR3 spans 13 residues. V lost 4 bases, J lost 7 bases, and 5 bases stayed unmatched. Germline V gives CDR1 MRHNA, CDR2 SNTAGT. CDR3 sequence (DNA): TGTGCCAGCAGTGTCGGGCGGGAGGGTGAGCAGTACTTC. Encoded protein: CASSVGREGEQYF.